This T cell receptor (beta chain) was profiled in a study of T cell repertoires in cytomegalovirus infection. Study-wide context: CMV epitopes in the study were HLA-C-restricted (recently identified) and HLA-B-restricted (well studied). Matching HLA type and CMV infection were both indicated by public TCR beta signatures. General study results and limits: The cumulative frequency of public TCR beta families identified carriers of CMV plus the relevant HLA.

TCRdb fed the reads into MiXCR, producing one record per CDR3 protein. The sample yields fewer than 950,000 distinct CDR3 sequences, 30% to 35% seen once. Comments on this clonotype: Its cognate antigen is unknown.

The clonotype originates from a human donor in good health (CMV status not recorded). Some clones in this sample may be carry-over from other donors' samples. The material was cultured CD8+ T cells from PBMCs, obtained from culture after CMV antigen stimulation.

Here the CDR3 DNA reads TGTGCCAGCTGTGACACCGGGGAGCTGTTTTTT. Protein: CASCDTGELFF. The chain joins TRBV12-3 or TRBV12-4 to TRBJ2-2, with no clear D. The CDR3 extends over 11 amino acids. Trimming shortened V by 8 bases and J by 3 bases, and 4 bases separated the two germline ends.